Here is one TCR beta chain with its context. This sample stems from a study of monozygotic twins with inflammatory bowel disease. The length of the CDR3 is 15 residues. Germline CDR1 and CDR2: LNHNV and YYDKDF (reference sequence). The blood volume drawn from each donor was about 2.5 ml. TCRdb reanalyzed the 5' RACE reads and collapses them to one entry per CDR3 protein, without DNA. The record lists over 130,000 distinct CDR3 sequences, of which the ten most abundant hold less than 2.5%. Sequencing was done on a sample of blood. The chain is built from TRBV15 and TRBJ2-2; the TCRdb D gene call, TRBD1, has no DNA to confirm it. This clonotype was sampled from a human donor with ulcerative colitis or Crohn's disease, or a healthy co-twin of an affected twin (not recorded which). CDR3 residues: CATAWDRLNTGELFF.